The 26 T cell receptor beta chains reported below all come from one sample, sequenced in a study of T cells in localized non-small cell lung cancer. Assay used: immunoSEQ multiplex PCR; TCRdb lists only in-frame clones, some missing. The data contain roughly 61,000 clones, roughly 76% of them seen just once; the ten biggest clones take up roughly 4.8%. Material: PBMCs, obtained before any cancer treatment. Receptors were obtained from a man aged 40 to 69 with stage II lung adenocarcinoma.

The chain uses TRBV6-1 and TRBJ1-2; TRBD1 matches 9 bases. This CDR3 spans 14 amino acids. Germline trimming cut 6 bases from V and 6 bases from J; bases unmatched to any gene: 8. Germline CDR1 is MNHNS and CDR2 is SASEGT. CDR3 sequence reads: CASRETGGGDGYTF. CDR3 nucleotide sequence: TGTGCCAGCAGGGAAACAGGGGGCGGCGATGGCTACACCTTC.

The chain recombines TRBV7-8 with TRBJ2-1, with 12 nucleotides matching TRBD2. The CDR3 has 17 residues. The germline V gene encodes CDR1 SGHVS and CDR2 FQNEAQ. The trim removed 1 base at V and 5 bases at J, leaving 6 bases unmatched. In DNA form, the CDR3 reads TGTGCCAGCAGCTTAGGACTAGCGGGAGCCAGGAACAATGAGCAGTTCTTC. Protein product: CASSLGLAGARNNEQFF.

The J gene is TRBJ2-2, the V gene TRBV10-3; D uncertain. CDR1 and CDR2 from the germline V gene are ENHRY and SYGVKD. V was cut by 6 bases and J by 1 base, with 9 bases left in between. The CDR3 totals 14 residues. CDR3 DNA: TGTGCCATCAGCTTGGACGGGAACACCGGGGAGCTGTTTTTT. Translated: CAISLDGNTGELFF.

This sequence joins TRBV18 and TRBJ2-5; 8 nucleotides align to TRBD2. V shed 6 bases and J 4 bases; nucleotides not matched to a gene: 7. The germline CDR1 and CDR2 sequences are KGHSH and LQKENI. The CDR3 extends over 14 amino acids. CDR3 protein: CASSPSGLGETQYF. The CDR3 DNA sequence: TGTGCCAGCTCCCCTAGCGGGCTAGGAGAGACCCAGTACTTC.

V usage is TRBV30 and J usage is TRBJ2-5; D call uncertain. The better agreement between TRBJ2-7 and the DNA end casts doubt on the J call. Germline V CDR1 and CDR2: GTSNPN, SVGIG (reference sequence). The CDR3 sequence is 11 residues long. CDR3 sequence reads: CAWTSWDEQYF. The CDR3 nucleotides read TGTGCCTGGACCTCATGGGACGAGCAGTACTTC.

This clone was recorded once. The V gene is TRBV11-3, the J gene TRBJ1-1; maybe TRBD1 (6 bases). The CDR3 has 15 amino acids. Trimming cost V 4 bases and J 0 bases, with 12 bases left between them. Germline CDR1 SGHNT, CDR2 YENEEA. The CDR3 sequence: CASSSLRGLNTEAFF. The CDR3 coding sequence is TGTGCCAGCAGCTCCCTCAGGGGACTGAACACTGAAGCTTTCTTT. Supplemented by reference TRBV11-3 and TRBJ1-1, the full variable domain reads EAGVVQSPRYKIIEKKQPVAFWCNPISGHNTLYWYLQNLGQGPELLIRYENEEAVDDSQLPKDRFSAERLKGVDSTLKIQPAELGDSAVYLCASSSLRGLNTEAFFGQGTRLTVV.

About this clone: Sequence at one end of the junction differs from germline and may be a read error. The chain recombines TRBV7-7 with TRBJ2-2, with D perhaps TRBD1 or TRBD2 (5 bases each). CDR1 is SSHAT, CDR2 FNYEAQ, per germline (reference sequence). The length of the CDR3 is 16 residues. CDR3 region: CASSLGRGVGTGELFF. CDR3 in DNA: TGTGCTAGCAGCTTGGGCAGAGGGGTAGGCACCGGGGAGCTGTTTTTT.

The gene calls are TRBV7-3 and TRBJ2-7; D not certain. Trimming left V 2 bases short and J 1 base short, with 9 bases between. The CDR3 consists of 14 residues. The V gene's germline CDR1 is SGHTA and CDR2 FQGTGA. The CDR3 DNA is TGTGCCAGCAGCTTAGGTGGTCAATCCTACGAGCAGTACTTC. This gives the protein CASSLGGQSYEQYF.

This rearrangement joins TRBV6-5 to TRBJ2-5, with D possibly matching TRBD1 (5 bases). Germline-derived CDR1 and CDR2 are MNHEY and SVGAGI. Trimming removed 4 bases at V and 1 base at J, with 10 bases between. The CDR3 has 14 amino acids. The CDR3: CASSWGSGQETQYF. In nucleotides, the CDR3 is TGTGCCAGCAGTTGGGGCTCGGGCCAAGAGACCCAGTACTTC.

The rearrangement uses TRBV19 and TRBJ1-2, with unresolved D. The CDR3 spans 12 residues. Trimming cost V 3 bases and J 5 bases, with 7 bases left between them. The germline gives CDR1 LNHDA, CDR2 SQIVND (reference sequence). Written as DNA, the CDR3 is TGTGCCAGTAGTATCGAGTGGTATGGCTACACCTTC. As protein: CASSIEWYGYTF. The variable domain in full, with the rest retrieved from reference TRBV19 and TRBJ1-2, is DGGITQSPKYLFRKEGQNVTLSCEQNLNHDAMYWYRQDPGQGLRLIYYSQIVNDFQKGDIAEGYSVSREKKESFPLTVTSAQKNPTAFYLCASSIEWYGYTFGSGTRLTVV.

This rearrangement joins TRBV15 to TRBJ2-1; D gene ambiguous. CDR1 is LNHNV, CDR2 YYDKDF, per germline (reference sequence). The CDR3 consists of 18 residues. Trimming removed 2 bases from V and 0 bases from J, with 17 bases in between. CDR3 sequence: CATSRRGGEQSSYNEQFF. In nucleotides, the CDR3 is TGTGCCACCAGCAGAAGAGGTGGCGAGCAGAGCTCCTACAATGAGCAGTTCTTC.

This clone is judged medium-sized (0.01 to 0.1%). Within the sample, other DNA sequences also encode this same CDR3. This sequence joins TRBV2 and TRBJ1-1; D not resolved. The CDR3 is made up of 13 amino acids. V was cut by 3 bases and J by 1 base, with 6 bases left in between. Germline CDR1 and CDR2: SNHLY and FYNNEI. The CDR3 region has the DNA TGTGCCAGCAGTGAGGGAGAGAACACTGAAGCTTTCTTT. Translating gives CASSEGENTEAFF.

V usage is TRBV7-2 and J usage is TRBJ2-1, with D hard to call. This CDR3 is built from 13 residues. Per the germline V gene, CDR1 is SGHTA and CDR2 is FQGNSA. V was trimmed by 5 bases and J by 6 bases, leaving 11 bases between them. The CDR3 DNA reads TGTGCCAGCAGCACCTCCTGGGGCAATGAGCAGTTCTTC. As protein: CASSTSWGNEQFF.

The CDR3 reads CASSPNTGWGDEQFF. For the CDR3, the DNA is TGTGCCAGCTCACCAAATACAGGTTGGGGCGATGAGCAGTTCTTC. The V call is TRBV18, the J call TRBJ2-1, with D possibly being TRBD1 (5 bases). The CDR3 runs to 15 residues. In germline, CDR1 is KGHSH, CDR2 LQKENI. Trimming shortened V by 2 bases and J by 8 bases, and 16 bases separated the two germline ends.

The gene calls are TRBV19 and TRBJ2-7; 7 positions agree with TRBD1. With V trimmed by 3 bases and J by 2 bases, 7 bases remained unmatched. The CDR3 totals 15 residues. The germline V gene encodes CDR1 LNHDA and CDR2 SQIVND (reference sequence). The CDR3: CASSMDRWETYEQYF. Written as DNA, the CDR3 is TGTGCCAGTAGTATGGACAGGTGGGAAACCTACGAGCAGTACTTC.

For the CDR3, the DNA is TGCGCCAGCAGCAAGGACTTACCTTCCTACGAGCAGTACTTC. This translates into CASSKDLPSYEQYF. V usage is TRBV5-1 and J usage is TRBJ2-7, with a possible D match to TRBD2 (5 bases). This CDR3 is 14 amino acids long. Trimming took off 4 bases at V and 1 base at J, with 12 bases between the two ends. Germline CDR1 is SGHRS and CDR2 is YFSETQ.

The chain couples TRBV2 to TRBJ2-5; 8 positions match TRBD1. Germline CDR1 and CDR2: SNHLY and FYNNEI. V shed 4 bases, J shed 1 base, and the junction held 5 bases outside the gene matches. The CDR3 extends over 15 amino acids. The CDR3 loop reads CASSGQGSLQETQYF. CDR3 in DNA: TGTGCCAGCAGTGGACAGGGGTCCCTCCAAGAGACCCAGTACTTC.

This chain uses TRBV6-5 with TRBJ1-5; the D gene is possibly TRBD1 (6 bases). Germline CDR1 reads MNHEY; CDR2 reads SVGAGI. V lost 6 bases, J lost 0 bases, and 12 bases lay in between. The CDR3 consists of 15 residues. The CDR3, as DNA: TGTGCCAGCAGCGCTACAGGGTCTAGCAATCAGCCCCAGCATTTT. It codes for CASSATGSSNQPQHF.

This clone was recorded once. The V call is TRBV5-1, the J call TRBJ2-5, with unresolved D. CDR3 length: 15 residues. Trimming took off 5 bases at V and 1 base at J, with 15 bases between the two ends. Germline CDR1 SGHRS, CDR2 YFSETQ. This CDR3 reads CASRNTFTAQETQYF. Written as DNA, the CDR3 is TGCGCCAGCAGGAACACTTTTACAGCCCAAGAGACCCAGTACTTC.

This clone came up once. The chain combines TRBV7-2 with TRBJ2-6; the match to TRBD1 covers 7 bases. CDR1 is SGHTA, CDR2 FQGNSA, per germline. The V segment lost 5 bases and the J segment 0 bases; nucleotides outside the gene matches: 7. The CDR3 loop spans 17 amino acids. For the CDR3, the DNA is TGTGCCAGCAGCCAGAGGGGGACAGACTCTGGGGCCAACGTCCTGACTTTC. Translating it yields CASSQRGTDSGANVLTF.

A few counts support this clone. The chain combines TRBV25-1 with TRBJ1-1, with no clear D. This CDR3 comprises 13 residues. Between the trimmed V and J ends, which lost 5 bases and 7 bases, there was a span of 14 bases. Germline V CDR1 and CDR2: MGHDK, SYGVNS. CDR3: CASSHPVRNEAFF. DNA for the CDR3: TGTGCCAGCAGTCATCCGGTGAGGAATGAAGCTTTCTTT. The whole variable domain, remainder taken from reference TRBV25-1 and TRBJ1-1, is EADIYQTPRYLVIGTGKKITLECSQTMGHDKMYWYQQDPGMELHLIHYSYGVNSTEKGDLSSESTVSRIRTEHFPLTLESARPSHTSQYLCASSHPVRNEAFFGQGTRLTVV.

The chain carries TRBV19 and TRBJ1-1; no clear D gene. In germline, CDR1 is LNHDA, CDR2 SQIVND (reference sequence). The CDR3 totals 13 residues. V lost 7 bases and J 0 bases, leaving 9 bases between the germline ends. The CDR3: CASTPELNTEAFF. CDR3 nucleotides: TGTGCCAGTACCCCAGAGTTGAACACTGAAGCTTTCTTT.

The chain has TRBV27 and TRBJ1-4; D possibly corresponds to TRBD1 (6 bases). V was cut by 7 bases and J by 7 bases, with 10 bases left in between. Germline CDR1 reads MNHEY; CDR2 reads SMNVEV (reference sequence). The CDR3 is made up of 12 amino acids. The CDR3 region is CASKGVGEKLFF. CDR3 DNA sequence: TGTGCCAGCAAGGGGGTTGGTGAAAAACTGTTTTTT.

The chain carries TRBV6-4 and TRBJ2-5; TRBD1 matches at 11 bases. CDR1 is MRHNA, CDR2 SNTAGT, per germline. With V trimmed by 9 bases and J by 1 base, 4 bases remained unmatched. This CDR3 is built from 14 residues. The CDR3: CARGQGGLQETQYF. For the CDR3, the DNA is TGTGCCAGGGGACAGGGGGGCCTCCAAGAGACCCAGTACTTC.

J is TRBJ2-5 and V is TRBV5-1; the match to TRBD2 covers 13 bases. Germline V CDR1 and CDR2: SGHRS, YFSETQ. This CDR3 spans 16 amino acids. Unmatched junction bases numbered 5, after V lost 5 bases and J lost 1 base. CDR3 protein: CASRITSGRVQETQYF. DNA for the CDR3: TGCGCCAGCAGGATAACTAGCGGGAGGGTCCAAGAGACCCAGTACTTC.

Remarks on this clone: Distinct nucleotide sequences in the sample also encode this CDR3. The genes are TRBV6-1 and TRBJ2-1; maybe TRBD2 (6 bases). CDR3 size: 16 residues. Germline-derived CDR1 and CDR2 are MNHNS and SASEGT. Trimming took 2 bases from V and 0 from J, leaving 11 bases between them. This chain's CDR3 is CASSELGGSSYNEQFF. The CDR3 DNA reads TGTGCCAGCAGTGAACTCGGGGGTAGCTCCTACAATGAGCAGTTCTTC.